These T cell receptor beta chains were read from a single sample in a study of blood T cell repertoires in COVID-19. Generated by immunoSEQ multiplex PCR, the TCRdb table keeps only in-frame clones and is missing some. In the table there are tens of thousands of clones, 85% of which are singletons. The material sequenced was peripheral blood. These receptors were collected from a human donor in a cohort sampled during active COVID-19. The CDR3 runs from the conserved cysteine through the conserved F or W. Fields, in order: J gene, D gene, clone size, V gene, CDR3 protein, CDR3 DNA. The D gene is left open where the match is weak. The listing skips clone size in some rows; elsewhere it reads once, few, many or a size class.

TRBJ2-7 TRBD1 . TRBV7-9 CASSSGQILDEQYF TGTGCCAGCAGCTCGGGACAGATTCTAGACGAGCAGTACTTC
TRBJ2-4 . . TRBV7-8 CASSSRVRRIQYF TGTGCCAGCAGCTCCAGGGTCCGGCGCATTCAGTACTTC
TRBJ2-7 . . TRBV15 CATSRGPSRAYEQYF TGTGCCACCAGCAGAGGGCCTAGCCGAGCCTACGAGCAGTACTTC
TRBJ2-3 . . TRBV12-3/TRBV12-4 CASSFIDTQYF TGTGCCAGCAGTTTCATAGATACGCAGTATTTT
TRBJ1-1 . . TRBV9 CASSPVLAEAFF TGTGCCAGCAGCCCCGTATTAGCGGAAGCTTTCTTT
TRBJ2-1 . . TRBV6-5 CASSYSGGQLVYEQFF TGTGCCAGCAGTTACTCGGGGGGGCAGTTGGTCTATGAGCAGTTCTTC
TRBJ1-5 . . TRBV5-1 CASSERGGSNQPQHF TGCGCCAGCAGCGAAAGGGGAGGAAGCAATCAGCCCCAGCATTTT
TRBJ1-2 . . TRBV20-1 CSATRLYGYTF TGCAGTGCCACCAGACTCTATGGCTACACCTTC
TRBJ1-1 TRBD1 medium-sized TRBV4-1 CASSQSGTGRTEAFF TGCGCCAGCAGCCAAAGCGGGACAGGTCGAACTGAAGCTTTCTTT
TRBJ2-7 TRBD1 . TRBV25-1 CASSVGQGTWEQYF TGTGCCAGCAGTGTGGGACAGGGGACTTGGGAGCAGTACTTC
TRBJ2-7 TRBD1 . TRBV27 CASRDRGREQYF TGTGCCAGCCGGGACAGGGGGCGTGAGCAGTACTTC
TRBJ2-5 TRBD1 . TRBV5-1 CASSQDRLETQYF TGCGCCAGCAGCCAGGACAGGCTGGAGACCCAGTACTTC
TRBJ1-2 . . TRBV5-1 CASSLEGRAGYTF TGCGCCAGCAGCTTGGAGGGCAGGGCGGGCTACACCTTC
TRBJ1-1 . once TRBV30 CAWSKSGNTEAFF TGTGCCTGGAGTAAATCAGGGAACACTGAAGCTTTCTTT
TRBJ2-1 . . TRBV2 CASTRGRGRGNEQFF TGTGCCAGCACGAGGGGGAGGGGGAGAGGGAATGAGCAGTTCTTC
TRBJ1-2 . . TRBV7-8 CASSLDPDYGYTF TGTGCCAGCAGCTTAGATCCGGACTATGGCTACACCTTC
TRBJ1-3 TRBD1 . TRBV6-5 CASRKTGVGNTIYF TGTGCCAGCAGGAAGACAGGGGTAGGAAACACCATATATTTT
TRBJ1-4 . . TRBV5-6 CASSLGGGSRNEKLFF TGTGCCAGCAGCTTGGGAGGGGGATCAAGAAATGAAAAACTGTTTTTT
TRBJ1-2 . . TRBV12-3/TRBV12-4 CASSLARVYGYTF TGTGCCAGCAGTTTGGCCAGGGTTTATGGCTACACCTTC
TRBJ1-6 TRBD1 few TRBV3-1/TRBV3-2 CASSLGQGNSPLHF TGTGCCAGCAGCCTAGGACAGGGGAACTCACCCCTCCACTTT
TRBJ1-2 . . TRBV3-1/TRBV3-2 CASSLAGGNYGYTF TGTGCCAGCAGCCTAGCGGGTGGAAACTATGGCTACACCTTC
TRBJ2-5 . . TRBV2 CASSERVPLETQYF TGTGCCAGCAGTGAACGGGTCCCACTGGAGACCCAGTACTTC
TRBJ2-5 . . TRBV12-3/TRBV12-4 CASSPGSGGTQYF TGTGCCAGCAGTCCCGGATCCGGGGGGACCCAGTACTTC
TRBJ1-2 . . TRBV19 CASSLQDLSYGYTF TGTGCCAGTAGTCTTCAGGATTTGAGTTATGGCTACACCTTC
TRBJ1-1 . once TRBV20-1 CSAMLGRAFF TGCAGTGCTATGCTGGGGAGGGCTTTCTTT
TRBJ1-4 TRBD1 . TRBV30 CAWSVQGAGEKLFF TGTGCCTGGAGTGTACAGGGGGCGGGGGAAAAACTGTTTTTT
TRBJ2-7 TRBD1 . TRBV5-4 CASSFPGTGTYEQYF TGTGCCAGCAGCTTCCCGGGGACAGGGACCTACGAGCAGTACTTC
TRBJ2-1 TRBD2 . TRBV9 CASSPTSGVPNEQFF TGTGCCAGCAGCCCAACTAGCGGGGTTCCCAATGAGCAGTTCTTC
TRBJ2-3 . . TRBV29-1 CSVGQGGDTQYF TGCAGCGTTGGACAGGGAGGAGATACGCAGTATTTT
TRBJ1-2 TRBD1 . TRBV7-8 CASSSGQGYGYTF TGTGCCAGCAGCTCGGGACAGGGTTATGGCTACACCTTC
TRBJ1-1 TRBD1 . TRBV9 CASSVATGVTEAFF TGTGCCAGCAGCGTAGCGACAGGGGTCACTGAAGCTTTCTTT
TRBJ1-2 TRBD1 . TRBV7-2 CASSLGGQGAAGYTF TGTGCCAGCAGCTTAGGGGGACAGGGGGCGGCTGGCTACACCTTC
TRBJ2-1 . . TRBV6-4 CASSTNPPGLGANEQFF TGTGCCAGCAGTACGAATCCCCCGGGACTTGGCGCCAATGAGCAGTTCTTC
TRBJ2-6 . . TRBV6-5 CASTPTSGANVLTF TGTGCCAGCACCCCGACATCTGGGGCCAACGTCCTGACTTTC
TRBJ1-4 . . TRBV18 CASSPILQNEKLFF TGTGCCAGCTCACCAATATTACAAAATGAAAAACTGTTTTTT
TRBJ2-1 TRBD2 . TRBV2 CASSDIGGGYNEQFF TGTGCCAGCAGTGATATTGGCGGGGGTTACAATGAGCAGTTCTTC
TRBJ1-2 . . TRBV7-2 CASSRQDYGYTF TGTGCCAGCAGCCGCCAGGACTATGGCTACACCTTC
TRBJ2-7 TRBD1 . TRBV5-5 CASSLGTGSDEQYF TGTGCCAGCAGCCTTGGGACAGGGTCAGACGAGCAGTACTTC
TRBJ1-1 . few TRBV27 CASSLFPGENTEAFF TGTGCCAGCAGTTTATTTCCAGGGGAGAACACTGAAGCTTTCTTT
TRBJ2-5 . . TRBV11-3 CASSLGLGETQYF TGTGCCAGCAGCTTGGGACTTGGGGAGACCCAGTACTTC
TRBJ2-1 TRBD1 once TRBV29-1 CSVLDRVTYNEQFF TGCAGCGTTCTGGACAGGGTCACCTACAATGAGCAGTTCTTC
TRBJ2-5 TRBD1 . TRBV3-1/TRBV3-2 CASSPRQGARGPRETQYF TGTGCCAGCAGCCCCCGACAGGGGGCGCGCGGGCCCAGGGAGACCCAGTACTTC
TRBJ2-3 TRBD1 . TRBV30 CAWSPRTGGYTRGAQYF TGTGCCTGGTCCCCTAGGACAGGGGGCTATACCAGGGGTGCGCAGTATTTT
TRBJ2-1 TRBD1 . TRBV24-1 CATSDPRGHNEQFF TGTGCCACCAGTGATCCCAGGGGGCACAATGAGCAGTTCTTC
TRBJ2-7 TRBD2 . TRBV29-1 CSVGLTSGSYEQYF TGCAGCGTTGGCCTGACTAGCGGTTCCTACGAGCAGTACTTC